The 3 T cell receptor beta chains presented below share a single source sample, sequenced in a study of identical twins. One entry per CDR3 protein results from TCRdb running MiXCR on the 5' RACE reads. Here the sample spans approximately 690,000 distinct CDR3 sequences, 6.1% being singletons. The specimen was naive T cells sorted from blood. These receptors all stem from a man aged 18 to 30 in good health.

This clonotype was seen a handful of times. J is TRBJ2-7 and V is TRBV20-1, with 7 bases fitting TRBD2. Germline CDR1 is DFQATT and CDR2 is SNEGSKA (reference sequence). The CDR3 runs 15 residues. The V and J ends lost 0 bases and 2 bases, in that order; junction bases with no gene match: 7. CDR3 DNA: TGCAGTGCTAGAGATATCCTAGCGGAGCCCTACGAGCAGTACGTC. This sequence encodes CSARDILAEPYEQYV.

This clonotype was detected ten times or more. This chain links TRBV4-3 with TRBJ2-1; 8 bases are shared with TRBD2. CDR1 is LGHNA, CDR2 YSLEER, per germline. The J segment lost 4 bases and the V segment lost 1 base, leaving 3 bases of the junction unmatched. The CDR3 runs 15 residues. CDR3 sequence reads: CASSQGSGMYNEQFF. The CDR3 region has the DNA TGCGCCAGCAGCCAAGGTAGCGGGATGTACAATGAGCAGTTCTTC.

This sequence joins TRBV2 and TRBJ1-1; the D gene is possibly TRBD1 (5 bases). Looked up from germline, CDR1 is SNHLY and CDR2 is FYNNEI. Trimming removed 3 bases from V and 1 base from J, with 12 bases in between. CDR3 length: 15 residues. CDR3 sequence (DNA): TGTGCCAGCAGTGACGTAGGACACCCGAACACTGAAGCTTTCTTT. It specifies CASSDVGHPNTEAFF.